The 4 T cell receptor beta chains reported below all come from one sample, sequenced in a study of blood T cell repertoires in COVID-19. The repertoire was sequenced with immunoSEQ multiplex PCR; TCRdb's copy has only in-frame clones and lacks some. In the table there are roughly 150,000 clones, 84% of which are singletons. Sequenced: PBMCs or T cells enriched from blood (not recorded which). These receptors came from a woman aged 45-65 years who had recovered from COVID-19.

This clone was recorded only once. This rearrangement joins TRBV19 to TRBJ1-4, with TRBD1 as a possible D gene (6 bases). V lost 5 bases and J 4 bases, leaving 17 bases between the germline ends. In germline, CDR1 is LNHDA, CDR2 SQIVND (reference sequence). This CDR3 is 16 amino acids long. This CDR3 reads CASSPKRGSVNEKLFF. The DNA for the CDR3 is TGTGCCAGTAGTCCAAAAAGGGGGAGTGTTAATGAAAAACTGTTTTTT.

V is TRBV18 and J is TRBJ2-3, with D tentatively TRBD2 (5 bases). The CDR3 covers 16 residues. CDR1 KGHSH and CDR2 LQKENI come from the germline V gene. The V and J ends lost 2 bases and 2 bases respectively, with 14 bases between them. CDR3 amino acids: CASSPFFSADTDTQYF. CDR3 bases: TGTGCCAGCTCACCATTCTTCTCAGCGGACACAGATACGCAGTATTTT.

V usage is TRBV28 and J usage is TRBJ1-1; 8 bases line up with TRBD1. Germline loops: CDR1 MDHEN, CDR2 SYDVKM. The CDR3 runs to 15 residues. V shed 4 bases, J shed 11 bases, and the junction held 15 bases outside the gene matches. The CDR3, as DNA: TGTGCCAGCAGTTCCCCGGGACAGGTCACCCTTGGGGCTTTCTTT. Protein sequence: CASSSPGQVTLGAFF.

This rearrangement joins TRBV11-1 to TRBJ2-2, with 9 bases matching TRBD1. Germline V CDR1 and CDR2: SGHAT, FQDESV (reference sequence). The V segment lost 4 bases and the J segment 3 bases; nucleotides outside the gene matches: 3. The CDR3 runs to 15 residues. This chain's CDR3 is CASSSWTGDTGELFF. CDR3 DNA sequence: TGTGCCAGCAGCTCTTGGACAGGGGACACCGGGGAGCTGTTTTTT.